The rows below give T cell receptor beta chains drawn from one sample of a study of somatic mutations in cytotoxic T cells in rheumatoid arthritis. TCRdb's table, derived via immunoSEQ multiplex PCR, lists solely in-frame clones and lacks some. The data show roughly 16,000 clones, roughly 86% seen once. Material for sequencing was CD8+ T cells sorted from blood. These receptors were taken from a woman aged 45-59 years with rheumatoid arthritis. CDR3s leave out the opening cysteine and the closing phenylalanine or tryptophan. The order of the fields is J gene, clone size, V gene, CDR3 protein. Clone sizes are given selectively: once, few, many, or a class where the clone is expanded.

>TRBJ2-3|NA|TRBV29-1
SVEGGGGAVDTQY
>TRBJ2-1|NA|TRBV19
ASSFTSGSYNEQF
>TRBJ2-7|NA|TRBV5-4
ASSFDSSYEQY
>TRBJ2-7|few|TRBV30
AWSGVSYEQY
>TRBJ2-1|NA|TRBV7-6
ASSSPGSWGLSSYNEQF
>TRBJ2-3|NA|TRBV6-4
ASSEQGAGGTDTQY
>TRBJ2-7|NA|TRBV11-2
ASRDGYYEQY
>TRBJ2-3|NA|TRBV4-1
ASSQGLAGGPTDTQY
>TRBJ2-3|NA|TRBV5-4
ASSLKQFSTDTQY
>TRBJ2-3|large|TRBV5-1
ASRIGDYDTDTQY
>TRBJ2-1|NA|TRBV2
ASSEGSEVRKF
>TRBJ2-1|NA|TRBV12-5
ASGGQVDNEQF
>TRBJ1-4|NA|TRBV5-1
ASSLAQQGAVAATNEKLF
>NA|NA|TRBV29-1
SVAGGASPYEQY
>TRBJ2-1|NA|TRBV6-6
ASRGLAGTYNEQF
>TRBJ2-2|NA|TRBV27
ASSPRQTQPKRTGELF
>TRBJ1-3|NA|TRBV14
ASSYRVENTIY
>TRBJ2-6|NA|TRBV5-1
ASSLVYSGANVLT
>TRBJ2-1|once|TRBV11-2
ASSLVGSAYNEQF
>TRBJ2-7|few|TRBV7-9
ASSLKGYYEQY
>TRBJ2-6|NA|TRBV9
ASSDRRDSGANVLT
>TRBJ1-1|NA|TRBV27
ASGGVGLTEAF
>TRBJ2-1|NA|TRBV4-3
ASSQDGGPYNEQF
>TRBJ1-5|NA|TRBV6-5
ASSLGGSNQPQH
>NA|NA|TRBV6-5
ASRGAENYEQY
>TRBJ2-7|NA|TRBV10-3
AISESGTRPSYEQY
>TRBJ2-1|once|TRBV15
ATSRDGGPSGEQF
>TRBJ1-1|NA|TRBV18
ASSPPGPNTEAF
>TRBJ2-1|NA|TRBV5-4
ASSPPGGLAGAHEQF
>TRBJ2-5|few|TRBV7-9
ASSGDRTHQETQY
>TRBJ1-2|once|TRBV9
ASATGHYGYT
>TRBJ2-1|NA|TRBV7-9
ASSLGRGQGYNEQF
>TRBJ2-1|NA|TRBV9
ASSARPTRSVTDDSYNEQF
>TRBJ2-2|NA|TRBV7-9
ASSLAKVQGTGELF
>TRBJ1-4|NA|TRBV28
ASRQGTNEKLF
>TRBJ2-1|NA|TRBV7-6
ASAPALSPHEQF
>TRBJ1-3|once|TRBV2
ASNAGGNTIY
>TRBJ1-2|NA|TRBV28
ARPDRGSGYT
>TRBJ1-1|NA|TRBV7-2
ASSLGGARTEAF
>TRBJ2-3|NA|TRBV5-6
ASSLLGTDTQY
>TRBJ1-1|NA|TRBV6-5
ASRTLNTEAF
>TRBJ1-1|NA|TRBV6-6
AVSGNGAEAF
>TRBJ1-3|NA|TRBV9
ASSVDRLSGNTIY
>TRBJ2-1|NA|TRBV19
ASSIWGSRGEQF
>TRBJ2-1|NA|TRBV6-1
ASIDRPNEQF
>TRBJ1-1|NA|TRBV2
ASSDPPAF
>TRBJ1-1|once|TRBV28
ASSLVIRRGLDTEAF
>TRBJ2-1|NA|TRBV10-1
ASSELDGQARGSQF
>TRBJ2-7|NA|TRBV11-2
ASSSPGLASEQY
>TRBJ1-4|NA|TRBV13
ASSVTGGDEKLF
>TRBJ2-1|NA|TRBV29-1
SVVLSSYNEQF
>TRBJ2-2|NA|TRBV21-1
ASSPGQALSPPTGELF
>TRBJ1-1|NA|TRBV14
ASSPVTNTEAF